Listed below are T cell receptor beta chains from one sample, sequenced in a study of vaccination and CD4 T cells after COVID-19. MiXCR, applied by TCRdb to the PCR reads, yields one record per CDR3 protein. The sample includes 9,500 to 14,000 distinct CDR3 sequences, approximately 53% of them seen just once. No antigens are known for them. The specimen was CD4+ T cells from blood, cultured in vitro. Receptor source: a human donor who had recovered from COVID-19. Each CDR3 is given with its conserved first and last residue. The D gene is left open where the match is weak. Size is stated for part of the rows, as once, few or many counts, or as a class when the clone is expanded.

clone_size j_call v_call d_call cdr3_nt cdr3_aa
- TRBJ1-5 TRBV7-2 - TGTGCCAGCAGCTTAGACGGCAGAGAAGGTCAGCCCCAGCATTTT CASSLDGREGQPQHF
- TRBJ2-2 TRBV11-2 - TGTGCCAGCAGCTTAGTTTTGGCAGGGGCCACCGGGGAGCTGTTTTTT CASSLVLAGATGELFF
- TRBJ1-5 TRBV18 TRBD1 TGTGCCAGCTCCGGGACAGGGCCTCCGCATTTT CASSGTGPPHF
few TRBJ1-5 TRBV20-1 TRBD1 TGCAGTGCGTATGGGGACAGGGCCCTCGTTCAGCCCCAGCATTTT CSAYGDRALVQPQHF
- TRBJ1-3 TRBV19 - TGTGCCAGTAGTATCCGCCGCGGGGCCGGAAACACCATATATTTT CASSIRRGAGNTIYF
- TRBJ2-3 TRBV20-1 - TGCAGTGCCCCTCGGGCCACAGACTCCACAGATACGCAGTATTTT CSAPRATDSTDTQYF
- TRBJ1-1 TRBV7-8 - TGTGCCAGCAGCTTAGAGGGGGAGCACCTCTTT CASSLEGEHLF
few TRBJ1-6 TRBV28 - TGTGCCAGCAGTTTCCCCCGTGGTCCCGATATTCCCCTCCACTTT CASSFPRGPDIPLHF
- TRBJ2-7 TRBV11-2 - TGTGCCAGCAGCTTAGGGCTAGATGTCTACGAGCAGTACTTC CASSLGLDVYEQYF
- TRBJ2-7 TRBV6-5 TRBD2 TGTGCCAGCAGTTCTACTAGCGGGGCCTACGAGCAGTACTTC CASSSTSGAYEQYF
- TRBJ2-3 TRBV7-9 - TGTGCCAGCAGCGTTAGTGGGGGTGATACGCAGTATTTT CASSVSGGDTQYF
- TRBJ2-2 TRBV24-1 - TGTGCCACCAGAAAGAACACCGGGGAGCTGTTTTTT CATRKNTGELFF
once TRBJ2-5 TRBV7-3 - TGTGCCAGCAGCTTAGCCCCACTTACTCTTAATCCCCAAGAGACCCAGTACTTC CASSLAPLTLNPQETQYF
- TRBJ2-1 TRBV9 - TGTGCCAGCAGCTACCGTCTTCTCAGGACAGCCGCTATTAACAATGAGCAGTTCTTC CASSYRLLRTAAINNEQFF
- TRBJ2-7 TRBV2 - TGTGCCAGCAGTCGGAGATGGCAGGGCGCGAGCTCCTACGAGCAGTACTTC CASSRRWQGASSYEQYF
- TRBJ2-7 TRBV7-2 TRBD1 TGTGCCAGCAGCTTGGGACAGGGACCGCTCGAGCAGTACTTC CASSLGQGPLEQYF
- TRBJ2-3 TRBV27 - TGTGCCAGCAGTTTATACGGACGCACAGATACGCAGTATTTT CASSLYGRTDTQYF
- TRBJ1-2 TRBV6-2/TRBV6-3 - TGTGCCAGCAGTTCCCCGGGACATTCCATTAACTATGGCTACACCTTC CASSSPGHSINYGYTF
- TRBJ2-2 TRBV20-1 TRBD2 TGCAGTGCTAGAGCCTCAGGCGGGGGGAACACCGGGGAGCTGTTTTTT CSARASGGGNTGELFF
once TRBJ1-2 TRBV20-1 TRBD1 TGCAGTGCTAGGAAGGTGGCAGGGGGAGCCTATGGCTACACCTTC CSARKVAGGAYGYTF
once TRBJ2-5 TRBV5-1 TRBD2 TGCGCCAGCAGCTTTACTAGCGGGAGAGAGACCCAGTACTTC CASSFTSGRETQYF
large TRBJ1-5 TRBV7-2 TRBD1 TGTGCCAGCAGCTACAGGGGGCAGCAGCCCCAGCATTTT CASSYRGQQPQHF
once TRBJ2-2 TRBV12-3/TRBV12-4 - TGTGCCAGCGGCAGGGAGGTGGACACCGGGGAGCTGTTTTTT CASGREVDTGELFF
- TRBJ2-1 TRBV6-1 TRBD1 TGTGCCAGCAGCACCCGGGACAGGGGCAACAATGAGCAGTTCTTC CASSTRDRGNNEQFF
once TRBJ2-5 TRBV6-2/TRBV6-3 TRBD2 TGTGCCAGCAGTTACTTAAAACCCCTAGCGGGGACACAAGAGACCCAGTACTTC CASSYLKPLAGTQETQYF
- TRBJ2-3 TRBV10-3 TRBD1 TGTGCCATTGGACAGGCCACAGATACGCAGTATTTT CAIGQATDTQYF
- TRBJ2-3 TRBV12-3/TRBV12-4 TRBD2 TGTGCCAGCAGTTTAGGGCCCATAGGCGGGAGGGCCGGCACAGATACGCAGTATTTT CASSLGPIGGRAGTDTQYF
- TRBJ1-6 TRBV19 - TGTGCCAGTAGTGAGTGGGGTTCACCCCTCCACTTT CASSEWGSPLHF
- TRBJ1-5 TRBV7-9 - TGTGCCAGCAGCTTTTCTCAGGGACTTATGAATCAGCCCCAGCATTTT CASSFSQGLMNQPQHF
few TRBJ1-2 TRBV10-3 TRBD1 TGTGCCATCAGTGGGACAGGGAAGGGCTATGGCTACACCTTC CAISGTGKGYGYTF
- TRBJ2-7 TRBV5-1 TRBD1 TGCGCCAGCAGCTTCGACAGGGCTCATGAGCAGTACTTC CASSFDRAHEQYF
- TRBJ1-2 TRBV9 TRBD1 TGTGCCAGCAGCGAGTCATACCTCCGGGACAGGGGTTCCTATGGCTACACCTTC CASSESYLRDRGSYGYTF
- TRBJ2-7 TRBV7-9 - TGTGCCAGCACCGGATCGCTGGGGCCGGGTGTCGAGCAGTACTTC CASTGSLGPGVEQYF
- TRBJ1-1 TRBV21-1 - TGTGCCAGCAGCAAAGAGGACAGATCGAACACTGAAGCTTTCTTT CASSKEDRSNTEAFF
- TRBJ1-6 TRBV7-7 - TGTGCCAGCAGCCTAAGCCGGGATAGGGACGTTGAGGTTCACTTT CASSLSRDRDVEVHF
few TRBJ1-2 TRBV7-3 TRBD1 TGTGCCAGCAGCGCGACAGGGGGCTATGGCTACACCTTC CASSATGGYGYTF
- TRBJ1-5 TRBV5-1 TRBD1 TGCGCCAGCAGCTTGGGAGACAGGGGTAATCAGCCCCAGCATTTT CASSLGDRGNQPQHF
few TRBJ1-2 TRBV2 - TGTGCCAGCAGTGAGCAGCGGCAGGGGCTCTACACCTTC CASSEQRQGLYTF
- TRBJ1-2 TRBV7-2 TRBD1 TGTGCCAGCAGCTTAGACAGGGGGCCTGGCTACACCTTC CASSLDRGPGYTF
few TRBJ2-1 TRBV20-1 TRBD2 TGCAGTGCTAGAGGGGGAGCGGGGCCCGGGAATGAGCAGTTCTTC CSARGGAGPGNEQFF
few TRBJ2-3 TRBV7-6 TRBD2 TGTGCCAGCAGCCTCCCGATGGGACTAGCGGGGGGACGGGGTTTGGATACGCAGTATTTT CASSLPMGLAGGRGLDTQYF
- TRBJ1-4 TRBV7-9 - TGTGCCAGCAGCTTAGGGACTAGACTGTTTTTT CASSLGTRLFF
- TRBJ2-3 TRBV20-1 TRBD2 TGCAGTGCAACGTTAGCGGGGCTTAGCACAGATACGCAGTATTTT CSATLAGLSTDTQYF
- TRBJ2-7 TRBV19 TRBD1 TGTGCCAGTAGCCACCCGACAGGGGGGTCCTACGAGCAGTACTTC CASSHPTGGSYEQYF
- TRBJ2-1 TRBV7-9 - TGTGCCAGCAGCTTAGATGGGTATGGTCCGGGCAATGAGCAGTTCTTC CASSLDGYGPGNEQFF
- TRBJ2-1 TRBV20-1 - TGCAGTGCTAGTAGACGGACAGCCTACTACAATGAGCAGTTCTTC CSASRRTAYYNEQFF
- TRBJ2-7 TRBV20-1 - TGCAGTGCTAGGAAGGGGGTATACTCCTACGAGCAGTACTTC CSARKGVYSYEQYF
- TRBJ1-2 TRBV27 - TGTGCCAGCAGAACACTTAGGCCAGGGCTTCACTATGGCTACACCTTC CASRTLRPGLHYGYTF
- TRBJ2-7 TRBV21-1 - TGTGCCAGCAGCAAAAGGGGGGGACAGGGTTCCTACGAGCAGTACTTC CASSKRGGQGSYEQYF
- TRBJ2-1 TRBV11-2 - TGTGCCAGCAGCTTAGCGGGACCGGAAAATGAGCAGTTCTTC CASSLAGPENEQFF
few TRBJ2-4 TRBV7-2 - TGTGCAAGCAGCTTAGGGGGGGCCAAAAACATTCAGTACTTC CASSLGGAKNIQYF
- TRBJ2-3 TRBV6-1 TRBD2 TGTGCCAGCAGTACGGTAGGACTAGCCCCAGATACGCAGTATTTT CASSTVGLAPDTQYF
few TRBJ1-1 TRBV7-8 - TGTGCCAGCAGCTTTTTTGGGGGGTCACCCATGAACACTGAAGCTTTCTTT CASSFFGGSPMNTEAFF
few TRBJ1-1 TRBV20-1 - TGCAGTGCTAGAGACGCTAGGGGGGGGAACACTGAAGCTTTCTTT CSARDARGGNTEAFF
- TRBJ2-4 TRBV18 - TGTGCCAGCTCACACAGGGACCTAGCCAAAAACATTCAGTACTTC CASSHRDLAKNIQYF
few TRBJ2-3 TRBV19 TRBD1 TGTGCCAGTACCACAGGGGATAGGTCAGATACGCAGTATTTT CASTTGDRSDTQYF
- TRBJ1-2 TRBV19 TRBD1 TGTGCCAGTAAACCGAGGGCGACAGGGAGAGGGGGAGCTAACTATGGCTACACCTTC CASKPRATGRGGANYGYTF
- TRBJ2-5 TRBV18 - TGTGCCAGCCGGCGGCCTCGGGAGACCCAGTACTTC CASRRPRETQYF
- TRBJ2-7 TRBV5-6 - TGTGCCAGCAGCCGCCGATACTCCTACGAGCAGTACTTC CASSRRYSYEQYF
- TRBJ1-2 TRBV28 - TGTGCCAGCGGAACCTTGCGGGGCTACACCTTC CASGTLRGYTF